The 10 T cell receptor beta chains below were found in one sample sequenced in a study of beta chain features in type 1 diabetes. General study findings and limits: People with Type 1 diabetes carried modestly yet significantly shorter TCRB CDR3s in all four CD4+ subsets.

cDNA synthesis used the whole RNA isolate, giving expressed TCRB sequences. Sequencing was performed with immunoSEQ multiplex PCR; in TCRdb, only in-frame clones are kept and a portion is missing. The sample yields about 250,000 clones, around 9.9% seen once. These receptors have no known antigen. The specimen was naive CD4+ T cells from blood. The origin of the receptors is a man between 25 and 39 years old with type 1 diabetes.

The table lists this clone with a few counts. The chain couples TRBV4-2 to TRBJ2-7, with D tentatively TRBD1 (6 bases). This CDR3 has 16 residues. CDR1 is LGHNA, CDR2 YNFKEQ, per germline. V was cut by 1 base and J by 4 bases, with 17 bases left in between. CDR3 amino acids: CASSQAGARRGYEQYF. As DNA, the CDR3 is TGTGCCAGCAGCCAAGCAGGGGCCAGAAGGGGATACGAGCAGTACTTC.

This clone occurred a few times. The V and J genes are TRBV5-4 and TRBJ1-2, with 8 bases matching TRBD1. V was clipped by 2 bases and J by 8 bases; unmatched bases: 11. Germline CDR1 and CDR2: SGHNT and YYREEE (reference sequence). The CDR3 length is 15 residues. CDR3 amino acids: CASSFSGQGREGYTF. DNA of the CDR3: TGTGCCAGCAGCTTTTCCGGACAGGGAAGAGAGGGCTACACCTTC.

This clone has a handful of counts. The V and J genes are TRBV23-1 and TRBJ1-5; D call uncertain. TRBV23-1 is designated an ORF whose function remains uncertain. This CDR3 is 13 amino acids long. V was shortened by 6 bases and J by 6 bases, with 12 bases between the two germline ends. The CDR3 loop reads CASRPRGRQPQHF. The DNA for the CDR3 is TGCGCCAGCAGACCGCGGGGTCGTCAGCCCCAGCATTTT.

The V gene is TRBV6-5, the J gene TRBJ2-7; 9 bases are shared with TRBD1. CDR3 size: 15 residues. After removal of 7 bases from V and 2 bases from J, the junction contained 9 bases not matched to a gene. Per germline, CDR1 MNHEY and CDR2 SVGAGI. The CDR3 sequence is CASNPTGGITYEQYF. CDR3 nucleotide sequence: TGTGCCAGCAACCCTACAGGGGGCATTACCTACGAGCAGTACTTC.

Only a few counts were recorded for this clone. The chain employs TRBV2 and TRBJ2-2, with D maybe TRBD1 (6 bases). Germline CDR1 reads SNHLY; CDR2 reads FYNNEI. CDR3 length: 14 amino acids. V lost 4 bases and J 0 bases, leaving 6 bases between the germline ends. The CDR3 sequence: CASSGTANTGELFF. Written as DNA, the CDR3 is TGTGCCAGCAGTGGGACAGCGAACACCGGGGAGCTGTTTTTT.

In its sample, this clone was seen a few times. The V gene is TRBV29-1, the J gene TRBJ2-2; 11 positions match TRBD2. Germline V gives CDR1 SQVTM, CDR2 ANQGSEA. The CDR3 contains 15 residues. The ends lost 5 bases at V and 6 bases at J; junction bases unmatched: 8. The CDR3 loop reads CSVIGLAGGAGELFF. As DNA, the CDR3 is TGCAGCGTTATAGGTCTAGCGGGGGGTGCCGGGGAGCTGTTTTTT.

This clone was seen more than once but under ten times. The J gene is TRBJ2-5, the V gene TRBV29-1; 10 nucleotides align to TRBD1. Germline CDR1 and CDR2: SQVTM and ANQGSEA. V lost 7 bases to trimming and J lost 7 bases; unmatched junction nucleotides: 6. This CDR3 is built from 12 residues. In nucleotides, the CDR3 is TGCAGCGCTCGGGACAGGGGAGGGACCCAGTACTTC. Translating it yields CSARDRGGTQYF.

This clone was seen a few times. Other DNA sequences in the sample encode the same CDR3. This chain uses TRBV9 with TRBJ2-6; D is unresolved. V lost 0 bases, J lost 0 bases, and 4 bases lay in between. Germline V gene data show CDR1 as SGDLS and CDR2 as YYNGEE. This CDR3 spans 15 amino acids. CDR3 in DNA: TGTGCCAGCAGCGTAGTTAGCTCTGGGGCCAACGTCCTGACTTTC. Its protein is CASSVVSSGANVLTF.

The rearrangement links TRBV30 to TRBJ2-1; 7 bases match TRBD2. The CDR3 runs to 15 residues. The ends lost 3 bases at V and 4 bases at J; junction bases unmatched: 9. CDR1 and CDR2 from the germline V gene are GTSNPN and SVGIG (reference sequence). The CDR3 DNA is TGTGCCTGGAGCGTAGCGGGTTATGGGTACAATGAGCAGTTCTTC. Protein sequence: CAWSVAGYGYNEQFF.

This clone has only a few counts. This chain uses TRBV7-9 with TRBJ2-7; 11 bases match TRBD1. Germline V gives CDR1 SEHNR, CDR2 FQNEAQ (reference sequence). The CDR3 contains 15 residues. The V gene end was trimmed by 1 base and the J gene end by 9 bases; junction bases not matched to a gene: 8. CDR3 DNA: TGTGCCAGCAGCTTAGTCGGACAGGGGGCTGGAGGGCAGTACTTC. This encodes CASSLVGQGAGGQYF.